This is a list of T cell receptor delta chains from one sample in a study of Vδ1+ human thymocytes. TCRdb reprocessed the multiplex PCR reads through CATT. Of roughly 25,000 delta-chain clones listed, around 32% are singletons. Sequencing was done on a sample of Vdelta1+ gamma-delta thymocytes from the thymus. The receptors derive from a boy under two years old who had congenital heart surgery. Each CDR3 is given with its conserved first and last residue. D genes are given only for firm matches. Clone size is given for some rows only: seen once, a few or many times, or a class if the clone is expanded.

TRDD2	few	TRDV1	TRDJ1	TGTGCTCTTGGGAACCCGCTCGGCCTTCCTACGACCGGGGGATCACACACCGATAAACTCATCTTT	CALGNPLGLPTTGGSHTDKLIF
TRDD3	few	TRDV1	TRDJ1	TGTGCTCTTGGGGAACTTAATTTCGACCCTACTGGGGGATATCTTGCTGATAAACTCATCTTT	CALGELNFDPTGGYLADKLIF
NA	medium-sized	TRDV1	TRDJ1	TGTGCTCTTGGGGAACTTCCTCCCGTAACACCGGATAAACTCATCTTT	CALGELPPVTPDKLIF
NA	NA	TRDV1	TRDJ1	TGTGCTCTTGGGGTCCCGCGACCCAGGACCGATAAACTCATCTTT	CALGVPRPRTDKLIF
NA	many	TRDV1	TRDJ1	TGTGCTCTCGACGATCACTTCCTACGGACTGGGGGTAGGTACACCGATAAACTCATCTTT	CALDDHFLRTGGRYTDKLIF
TRDD3	NA	TRDV1	TRDJ1	TGTGCTCTTGGGGCAATATGGGGGATACACCCCGCGACCGATAAACTCATCTTT	CALGAIWGIHPATDKLIF
NA	NA	TRDV1	TRDJ1	TGTGCTCTTGGGGAACTAATGACCTTCCTACCGGCTGGGGGATATGGGGGCACCGATAAACTCATCTTT	CALGELMTFLPAGGYGGTDKLIF
TRDD3	NA	TRDV1	TRDJ1	TGTGCTCTTGGAAAAGCCAGTCTGGTACTGGGGGATCAGTGCACCGATAAACTCATCTTT	CALGKASLVLGDQCTDKLIF
TRDD3	NA	TRDV1	TRDJ1	TGTGCTCTTGGGGAACTCCGTTGGGGGATCCATGCAGGCAGATACACCGATAAACTCATCTTT	CALGELRWGIHAGRYTDKLIF
TRDD3	NA	TRDV1	TRDJ1	TGTGCTCTTGGGGGCCCAAATATTGGGGGAAGATGCACTGATAAACTCATCTTT	CALGGPNIGGRCTDKLIF
TRDD3	few	TRDV1	TRDJ1	TGTGCTCTTGGGGAAATCTGGAAAACTGGGGGAAAGGGCGATAAACTCATCTTT	CALGEIWKTGGKGDKLIF
TRDD3	few	TRDV1	TRDJ1	TGTGCTCTTGGGGAACTACTTGGCCCTTCCCTGGGGGATACGCCTTCCGATAAACTCATCTTT	CALGELLGPSLGDTPSDKLIF
NA	NA	TRDV1	TRDJ1	TGTGCTCTTGGGGAACGGGAACGGGGACTATACACCGATAAACTTATCTTT	CALGERERGLYTDKLIF
NA	few	TRDV1	TRDJ1	TGTGCTCTTGGGGAACTCGACTTCCGACGGGGGGCTGGGGACCTGTACACCGATAAACTCATCTTT	CALGELDFRRGAGDLYTDKLIF